The rows below give T cell receptor beta chains drawn from one sample of a study of blood T cell repertoires in COVID-19. The method was immunoSEQ multiplex PCR; TCRdb's version includes in-frame clones alone and lacks a portion of them. The table includes some 240,000 clones, 80% detected once. The sequencing sample was made of peripheral blood. The receptors originated from a woman in her seventies with acute or convalescent COVID-19. The CDR3 runs from the conserved cysteine through the conserved F or W. D genes are given only for firm matches. Size is omitted from some rows. Given values are once, few, many or a class for expanded clones.

v_gene,d_gene,j_gene,abundance,CDR3nt,CDR3aa
TRBV6-2/TRBV6-3,TRBD1,TRBJ1-2,.,TGTGCCAGCAGTTACTCAGACAGGGGGAGAGGCTACACCTTC,CASSYSDRGRGYTF
TRBV28,.,TRBJ1-1,.,TGTGCCAGCAGTTACAGGGCGGACACTGAAGCTTTCTTT,CASSYRADTEAFF
TRBV6-2/TRBV6-3,.,TRBJ2-2,.,TGTGCCAGCAGTTCCCCAAATAGCAGGGAGCTGTTTTTT,CASSSPNSRELFF
TRBV5-1,TRBD1,TRBJ1-2,.,TGCGCCAGCAGCGCGTACGACAGGGCGAATGGCTACACCTTC,CASSAYDRANGYTF
TRBV6-5,TRBD2,TRBJ2-1,.,TGTGCCAGCAGTTCCGCCAGCGGGGGGGATTACAATGAGCAGTTCTTC,CASSSASGGDYNEQFF
TRBV11-2,TRBD1,TRBJ2-5,.,TGTGCCAGCAGCAAATCGACAGGGATCGGGGTACAAGAGACCCAGTACTTC,CASSKSTGIGVQETQYF
TRBV15,TRBD2,TRBJ2-1,.,TGTGCCACCAGCAAGACCCCCCAGCGGGGGAACAATGAGCAGTTCTTC,CATSKTPQRGNNEQFF
TRBV7-2,.,TRBJ2-1,few,TGTGCCAGCAGCTCCTCGTGGACTGAGGAGCAGTTCTTC,CASSSSWTEEQFF
TRBV7-2,TRBD2,TRBJ2-5,few,TGTGCCAGCAGCTTAAATAGCGGGGGGGAGACCCAGTACTTC,CASSLNSGGETQYF
TRBV6-4,TRBD1,TRBJ2-3,once,TGTGCCAGCAGTGACGGTCAGGGGGTGGCAGATACGCAGTATTTT,CASSDGQGVADTQYF
TRBV12-3/TRBV12-4,.,TRBJ2-3,.,TGTGCCAGCAGTTTAGGGGGGGTGGATACGCAGTATTTT,CASSLGGVDTQYF
TRBV4-1,TRBD2,TRBJ2-3,few,TGCGCCAGCAGCCAAGATTGGACGGGGGGGCAGGTGGATACGCAGTATTTT,CASSQDWTGGQVDTQYF
TRBV7-2,.,TRBJ1-6,.,TGTGCCAGCAGCCCCGGGGGTAGGGCACGGTCACCCCTCCACTTT,CASSPGGRARSPLHF
TRBV7-6,TRBD1,TRBJ2-2,.,TGTGCCAGCAGCTCGAGGGCCCCGGGACAGCTAAACACCGGGGAGCTGTTTTTT,CASSSRAPGQLNTGELFF
TRBV19,.,TRBJ2-5,.,TGTGCCAGTATGCCCCAGGGAAACAGAGAGACCCAGTACTTC,CASMPQGNRETQYF
TRBV14,TRBD1,TRBJ1-2,once,TGTGCCAGCAGCCCTGGACAGGGAACATTCAATGGCTACACCTTC,CASSPGQGTFNGYTF
TRBV6-4,.,TRBJ1-1,.,TGTGCCAGCAGTGAGCAAGGGGGCACTGAAGCTTTCTTT,CASSEQGGTEAFF
TRBV24-1,TRBD1,TRBJ1-2,.,TGTGCCACCAGTGATACCGGGGGAGGGACAGGGGGCATGAGGAACTATGGCTACACCTTC,CATSDTGGGTGGMRNYGYTF
TRBV6-1,TRBD2,TRBJ2-5,once,TGTGCCAGCAGTGAAGCGACTAGCGGGATCCAAGAGACCCAGTACTTC,CASSEATSGIQETQYF
TRBV7-9,.,TRBJ1-1,.,TGTGCCAGCTCCGTTAGGGGTCTGAACACTGAAGCTTTCTTT,CASSVRGLNTEAFF
TRBV10-1,.,TRBJ2-2,.,TGCGCCAGCAGTGATCCAGGCGCGAACACCGGGGAGCTGTTTTTT,CASSDPGANTGELFF
TRBV19,.,TRBJ1-1,.,TGTGCCAGTAAGGCGGGACCGATCAACACTGAAGCTTTCTTT,CASKAGPINTEAFF
TRBV4-1,.,TRBJ2-1,.,TGCGCCAGCAGCCAGCTTTTAGCGGCCCGAGGGGAGTTCTTC,CASSQLLAARGEFF
TRBV24-1,.,TRBJ1-6,.,TGTGCCACGACAGCATCCCTCCTATTGCCCTCTTATAATTCACCCCTCCACTTT,CATTASLLLPSYNSPLHF
TRBV20-1,.,TRBJ2-7,.,TGCAGTGCTAATGACAATTACGAGCAGTACTTC,CSANDNYEQYF
TRBV5-1,.,TRBJ1-2,.,TGCGCCAGCAGCTTGGAGGAGGGGTCCGGGTATGGCTACACCTTC,CASSLEEGSGYGYTF
TRBV5-1,.,TRBJ1-5,.,TGCGCCAGCAGTTCGGGACACAATCAGCCCCAGCATTTT,CASSSGHNQPQHF
TRBV5-4,.,TRBJ1-6,.,TGTGCCAGCAGCTTTATGGGCGGGAATTCACCCCTCCACTTT,CASSFMGGNSPLHF
TRBV19,TRBD1,TRBJ1-1,.,TGTGCCAGTAGTATGGGACAGCTATCGAGAGCTTTCTTT,CASSMGQLSRAFF
TRBV2,.,TRBJ1-1,.,TGTGCCAGCTCGGTGTCGGGGAGGGAAGCTTTCTTT,CASSVSGREAFF
TRBV6-5,TRBD1,TRBJ1-2,.,TGTGCCAGCGGACCGGGACAGCGGCGCTATGGCTACACCTTC,CASGPGQRRYGYTF
TRBV18,TRBD2,TRBJ2-1,.,TGTGCCAGCTCACCTTTTAGCGGGGCCTCAAATGAGCAGTTCTTC,CASSPFSGASNEQFF
TRBV6-4,TRBD1,TRBJ2-3,.,TGTGCCAGCAGTTTTACAGGGGGGACGGATACGCAGTATTTT,CASSFTGGTDTQYF
TRBV10-3,TRBD1,TRBJ1-4,.,TGTGCCACTCGGACAGGGGAAGCGGAAAAACTGTTTTTT,CATRTGEAEKLFF
TRBV19,TRBD1,TRBJ1-4,.,TGTGCCAGTAGTCAGGGACAGTATAATGAAAAACTGTTTTTT,CASSQGQYNEKLFF